Listed below are T cell receptor beta chains from one sample, sequenced in a study of shared clonotypes between healthy human individuals. Assay used: immunoSEQ multiplex PCR; TCRdb lists only in-frame clones, some missing. The table has about 2 million clones, approximately 95% seen once; the top ten hold more than 0.9%. Specimen: naive CD8+ T cells sorted from blood. The receptors originated from a man aged 18 to 30 in good health. Each CDR3 is given with its conserved first and last residue. The order of the fields is V gene, J gene, D gene, clone size, CDR3 DNA, CDR3 protein. D genes are given only for firm matches. Size is omitted from some rows. Given values are once, few, many or a class for expanded clones.

v_gene: TRBV6-5
j_gene: TRBJ2-2
d_gene: NA
abundance: NA
CDR3nt: TGTGCCAGCAGTTACGCCGGTCTGAACACCGGGGAGCTGTTTTTT
CDR3aa: CASSYAGLNTGELFF

v_gene: TRBV6-5
j_gene: TRBJ2-2
d_gene: NA
abundance: NA
CDR3nt: TGTGCCAGCAGTTACGACCTAACGAACACCGGGGAGCTGTTTTTT
CDR3aa: CASSYDLTNTGELFF

v_gene: TRBV2
j_gene: TRBJ2-1
d_gene: NA
abundance: once
CDR3nt: TGTGCCAGCACGGAAGGATGGGAGCAGTTCTTC
CDR3aa: CASTEGWEQFF

v_gene: TRBV6-5
j_gene: TRBJ1-1
d_gene: NA
abundance: NA
CDR3nt: TGTGCCAGCAGTTATTCTGACCGGGGCGAAGCTTTCTTT
CDR3aa: CASSYSDRGEAFF

v_gene: TRBV28
j_gene: TRBJ1-5
d_gene: NA
abundance: NA
CDR3nt: TGTGCCAGCAGTCTCGGGGGGGTAGGGAATCAGCCCCAGCATTTT
CDR3aa: CASSLGGVGNQPQHF

v_gene: TRBV27
j_gene: TRBJ1-2
d_gene: NA
abundance: NA
CDR3nt: TGTGCCAGCAGTCCCTCTCCCGCGACAGATATGGGCTATGGCTACACCTTC
CDR3aa: CASSPSPATDMGYGYTF

v_gene: TRBV27
j_gene: TRBJ2-3
d_gene: NA
abundance: NA
CDR3nt: TGTGCCAGCAGTCCCTTAGGGATACTAGCCTATACAGATACGCAGTATTTT
CDR3aa: CASSPLGILAYTDTQYF

v_gene: TRBV27
j_gene: TRBJ2-3
d_gene: NA
abundance: NA
CDR3nt: TGTGCCAGCAGTTTTCGAGGCACAGATACGCAGTATTTT
CDR3aa: CASSFRGTDTQYF

v_gene: TRBV28
j_gene: TRBJ2-2
d_gene: NA
abundance: NA
CDR3nt: TGTGCCAGCAGCTATATCACCGGGGAGCTGTTTTTT
CDR3aa: CASSYITGELFF

v_gene: TRBV27
j_gene: TRBJ2-1
d_gene: NA
abundance: once
CDR3nt: TGTGCCACTACGACTCAACCTTACAATGAGCAGTTCTTC
CDR3aa: CATTTQPYNEQFF

v_gene: TRBV2
j_gene: TRBJ2-7
d_gene: NA
abundance: NA
CDR3nt: TGTGCCAGCAGTGAGGGATCCTACGAGCAGTACTTC
CDR3aa: CASSEGSYEQYF

v_gene: TRBV7-8
j_gene: TRBJ1-2
d_gene: TRBD1
abundance: NA
CDR3nt: TGTGCCAGCAGCGACGGACAGGCGGTCTTC
CDR3aa: CASSDGQAVF

v_gene: TRBV4-1
j_gene: TRBJ2-5
d_gene: NA
abundance: NA
CDR3nt: TGCGCCAGCAGCCCCGTTGGGGCGGGCGAGACCCAGTACTTC
CDR3aa: CASSPVGAGETQYF

v_gene: TRBV13
j_gene: TRBJ2-7
d_gene: NA
abundance: NA
CDR3nt: TGTGCCAGCAGCCCACCGGGTGGGGGGCCCTACGAGCAGTACTTC
CDR3aa: CASSPPGGGPYEQYF

v_gene: TRBV6-1
j_gene: TRBJ2-7
d_gene: TRBD2
abundance: NA
CDR3nt: TGTGCCAGCAGTGAGGTGATACTAGCGGTCTACGAGCAGTACTTC
CDR3aa: CASSEVILAVYEQYF

v_gene: TRBV9
j_gene: TRBJ2-5
d_gene: NA
abundance: NA
CDR3nt: TGTGCCAGCAGCGTAAGGTCTAGCCAAGAGACCCAGTACTTC
CDR3aa: CASSVRSSQETQYF

v_gene: TRBV7-9
j_gene: TRBJ1-4
d_gene: NA
abundance: NA
CDR3nt: TGTGCCAGCAGCGACCTCTCCGACTGGGAGTCGGAAAAACTGTTTTTT
CDR3aa: CASSDLSDWESEKLFF

v_gene: TRBV13
j_gene: TRBJ1-1
d_gene: TRBD1
abundance: NA
CDR3nt: TGTGCCAGCAGCGTCAGGGGGCTTCGCACTGAAGCTTTCTTT
CDR3aa: CASSVRGLRTEAFF

v_gene: TRBV28
j_gene: TRBJ2-2
d_gene: TRBD1
abundance: NA
CDR3nt: TGTGCCAGCAGTCGGACAGGGGGAACCGGGGAGCTGTTTTTT
CDR3aa: CASSRTGGTGELFF

v_gene: TRBV5-1
j_gene: TRBJ2-7
d_gene: NA
abundance: NA
CDR3nt: TGCGCCAGCAGCTTGGACATGACCTACGAGCAGTACTTC
CDR3aa: CASSLDMTYEQYF

v_gene: TRBV6-1
j_gene: TRBJ2-3
d_gene: NA
abundance: NA
CDR3nt: TGTGCCAGCCAAGGTTGGGCCAGGGGGGCAGATACGCAGTATTTT
CDR3aa: CASQGWARGADTQYF

v_gene: TRBV10-2
j_gene: TRBJ1-5
d_gene: NA
abundance: NA
CDR3nt: TGCGCCAGCACGGATAGCAATCAGCCCCAGCATTTT
CDR3aa: CASTDSNQPQHF

v_gene: TRBV5-8
j_gene: TRBJ1-6
d_gene: NA
abundance: NA
CDR3nt: TGTGCCAGCAGCTTGTTACCCCCTGGCACAGTGGGATACGATTCACCCCTCCACTTT
CDR3aa: CASSLLPPGTVGYDSPLHF

v_gene: TRBV11-2
j_gene: TRBJ2-1
d_gene: NA
abundance: NA
CDR3nt: TGTGCCAGCAGAAGGGGGAATGAGCAGTTCTTC
CDR3aa: CASRRGNEQFF

v_gene: TRBV27
j_gene: TRBJ1-2
d_gene: TRBD1
abundance: NA
CDR3nt: TGTGCCAGCAGTCCGTCGACAGGGATGGTCTATGGCTACACCTTC
CDR3aa: CASSPSTGMVYGYTF

v_gene: TRBV4-3
j_gene: TRBJ1-5
d_gene: TRBD1
abundance: NA
CDR3nt: TGCGCCAGCAGCCAAGTTTGGACAGGCCGTCAGCCCCAGCATTTT
CDR3aa: CASSQVWTGRQPQHF

v_gene: TRBV30
j_gene: TRBJ1-5
d_gene: NA
abundance: NA
CDR3nt: TGTGCCTGGAGGGGGACCGGGACATTTAATCAGCCCCAGCATTTT
CDR3aa: CAWRGTGTFNQPQHF